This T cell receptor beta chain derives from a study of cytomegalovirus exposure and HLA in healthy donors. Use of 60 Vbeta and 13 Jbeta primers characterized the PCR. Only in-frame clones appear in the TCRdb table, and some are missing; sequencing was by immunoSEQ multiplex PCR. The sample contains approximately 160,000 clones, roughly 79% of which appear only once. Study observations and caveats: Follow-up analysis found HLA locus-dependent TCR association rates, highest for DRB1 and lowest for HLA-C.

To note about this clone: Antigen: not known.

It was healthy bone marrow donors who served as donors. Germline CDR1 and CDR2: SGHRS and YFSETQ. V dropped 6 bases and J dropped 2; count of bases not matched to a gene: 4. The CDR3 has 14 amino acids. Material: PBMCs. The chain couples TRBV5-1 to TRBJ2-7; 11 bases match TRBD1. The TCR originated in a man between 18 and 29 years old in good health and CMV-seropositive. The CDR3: CASTSGQGAYEQYF. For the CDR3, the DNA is TGCGCCAGCACTTCGGGACAGGGGGCCTACGAGCAGTACTTC. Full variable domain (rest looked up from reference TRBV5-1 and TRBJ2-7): KAGVTQTPRYLIKTRGQQVTLSCSPISGHRSVSWYQQTPGQGLQFLFEYFSETQRNKGNFPGRFSGRQFSNSRSEMNVSTLELGDSALYLCASTSGQGAYEQYFGPGTRLTVT.